One and the same sample provided the 30 T cell receptor beta chains below, sequenced in a study of T cell responses to AZD1222 COVID-19 vaccine. Data came from immunoSEQ multiplex PCR; TCRdb stores just in-frame clones and leaves some out. The table has about 120,000 clones, 80% to 90% seen once. The input for sequencing was peripheral blood, taken on day 0 of MenACWY control vaccination. The receptor source for this set is an adult in good health.

The chain is built from TRBV12-3 or TRBV12-4 and TRBJ2-7; D gene ambiguous. The ends were cut back, 3 bases at V and 5 bases at J, with 5 bases in the middle. The CDR3 sequence is 11 residues long. The CDR3 sequence is CASSFLDEQYF. DNA for the CDR3: TGTGCCAGCAGTTTTTTGGACGAGCAGTACTTC.

The sample holds a few counts of this clone. The chain carries TRBV7-2 and TRBJ2-7, with 11 positions matching TRBD2. V gave up 0 bases and J gave up 4 bases; unmatched junction bases: 2. The CDR3 sequence is 15 residues long. Germline CDR1 SGHTA, CDR2 FQGNSA. The DNA for the CDR3 is TGTGCCAGCAGCTTAGCGGGGACTAGCGGATACGAGCAGTACTTC. It specifies CASSLAGTSGYEQYF.

The rearrangement uses TRBV29-1 and TRBJ1-1; D remains ambiguous. V was cut by 7 bases and J by 2 bases, with 14 bases left in between. Germline CDR1 reads SQVTM; CDR2 reads ANQGSEA. This CDR3 has 13 residues. CDR3 nucleotide sequence: TGCAGCGCTGATGGACCGATAAACACTGAAGCTTTCTTT. This translates into CSADGPINTEAFF.

This chain links TRBV23-1 with TRBJ2-7; D gene ambiguous. TRBV23-1 is identified as an open reading frame with a role that is uncertain. This CDR3 is built from 15 residues. V was trimmed by 0 bases and J by 3 bases, leaving 12 bases between them. The CDR3 is CASSQSGRSNYEQYF. Here the CDR3 DNA reads TGCGCCAGCAGTCAATCTGGCAGATCTAACTACGAGCAGTACTTC.

This clone has only one observation. V and J are TRBV5-1 and TRBJ2-1, with 11 bases matching TRBD2. The J segment lost 4 bases and the V segment lost 4 bases, leaving 7 bases of the junction unmatched. The CDR3 totals 16 residues. The germline V gene has CDR1 SGHRS and CDR2 YFSETQ. The CDR3 protein is CASSASSGGTYNEQFF. The CDR3 region has the DNA TGCGCCAGCAGCGCCTCTAGCGGGGGGACGTACAATGAGCAGTTCTTC. The whole variable domain, remainder taken from reference TRBV5-1 and TRBJ2-1, is KAGVTQTPRYLIKTRGQQVTLSCSPISGHRSVSWYQQTPGQGLQFLFEYFSETQRNKGNFPGRFSGRQFSNSRSEMNVSTLELGDSALYLCASSASSGGTYNEQFFGPGTRLTVL.

This clone occurred once. The chain couples TRBV19 to TRBJ1-2; D not resolved. Germline CDR1 LNHDA, CDR2 SQIVND (reference sequence). The CDR3 is made up of 12 amino acids. V gave up 5 bases and J gave up 14 bases, with 18 bases separating them. CDR3 in amino acids: CASSFSLGAPTF. The CDR3, as DNA: TGTGCCAGTAGTTTCTCCCTCGGCGCCCCTACCTTC.

This clone was seen only once. The chain uses TRBV5-1 and TRBJ1-5, with 10 nucleotides matching TRBD1. V shed 0 bases and J 7 bases; nucleotides not matched to a gene: 10. The germline gives CDR1 SGHRS, CDR2 YFSETQ. This CDR3 spans 17 amino acids. For the CDR3, the DNA is TGCGCCAGCAGCTTGGCACCGGTGGGACAGGGGAAACAGCCCCAGCATTTT. Translation gives CASSLAPVGQGKQPQHF.

CDR3: CASSQDARDNQPQHF. The CDR3 DNA is TGCGCCAGCAGCCAAGATGCCAGGGACAATCAGCCCCAGCATTTT. The J gene is TRBJ1-5, the V gene TRBV4-1; possible D gene TRBD1, 5 bases. The CDR3 totals 15 residues. The germline V gene has CDR1 MGHRA and CDR2 YSYEKL. The V end lost 0 bases, the J end lost 3 bases, and 9 bases lay between the germline ends.

The V and J genes are TRBV5-4 and TRBJ2-5, with no clear D. Between the trimmed V and J ends, which lost 1 base and 1 base, there was a span of 2 bases. CDR1 and CDR2 from the germline V gene are SGHNT and YYREEE (reference sequence). This CDR3 has 12 amino acids. For the CDR3, the DNA is TGTGCCAGCAGCTTGTTCCAAGAGACCCAGTACTTC. As protein: CASSLFQETQYF.

The V call is TRBV28, the J call TRBJ2-7; no clear D gene. The V end was cut by 1 base, the J end by 1 base, with 2 bases between. The CDR3 is 12 residues long. The germline gives CDR1 MDHEN, CDR2 SYDVKM. CDR3 amino acids: CASSLSSYEQYF. DNA for the CDR3: TGTGCCAGCAGTTTATCGTCCTACGAGCAGTACTTC.

The CDR3 is CASGHGMYGYTF. DNA of the CDR3: TGTGCCAGTGGTCATGGGATGTATGGCTACACCTTC. The chain recombines TRBV27 with TRBJ1-2, with no clear D. The length of the CDR3 is 12 residues. Trimming took off 9 bases at V and 5 bases at J, with 13 bases between the two ends. Germline V gene data show CDR1 as MNHEY and CDR2 as SMNVEV (reference sequence).

This clone appeared a single time. This rearrangement joins TRBV18 to TRBJ1-2; possible D gene TRBD1, 6 bases. CDR3 size: 15 residues. V was clipped by 3 bases and J by 3 bases, with 14 bases between them. The V gene's germline CDR1 is KGHSH and CDR2 LQKENI. CDR3 in amino acids: CASSPSDSPYYGYTF. The CDR3 DNA reads TGTGCCAGCTCACCCTCGGACAGTCCCTACTATGGCTACACCTTC.

Worth noting for this clone: The same CDR3 is also encoded by other DNA sequences in this sample. The rearrangement joins TRBV19 to TRBJ1-5, with D hard to call. With 5 bases removed from V and 0 bases from J, the gap between germline ends came to 11 bases. The CDR3 has 15 residues. CDR1 is LNHDA and CDR2 is SQIVND in the germline V gene (reference sequence). The CDR3 loop is CASSWSRYSNQPQHF. DNA of the CDR3: TGTGCCAGTAGTTGGAGTCGGTATAGCAATCAGCCCCAGCATTTT. The full variable domain, rest sourced from reference TRBV19 and TRBJ1-5, is DGGITQSPKYLFRKEGQNVTLSCEQNLNHDAMYWYRQDPGQGLRLIYYSQIVNDFQKGDIAEGYSVSREKKESFPLTVTSAQKNPTAFYLCASSWSRYSNQPQHFGDGTRLSIL.

The DNA for the CDR3 is TGCGCCAGCAGCTTGGCCGAGGCCGTCCATACGCAGTATTTT. Amino acid sequence: CASSLAEAVHTQYF. The rearrangement joins TRBV5-1 to TRBJ2-3, with D unresolved. Germline assignment: CDR1 SGHRS and CDR2 YFSETQ. This CDR3 comprises 14 residues. Deletions cut 0 bases from V and 7 bases from J, with 12 bases between.

The V call is TRBV6-1, the J call TRBJ1-2; D call uncertain. With 2 bases removed from V and 4 bases from J, the gap between germline ends came to 8 bases. The CDR3 covers 13 residues. Germline V lookup: CDR1 MNHNS, CDR2 SASEGT. The CDR3 protein is CASSEKVFYGYTF. For the CDR3, the DNA is TGTGCCAGCAGTGAAAAGGTGTTCTATGGCTACACCTTC.

This clone was counted only a few times. The chain employs TRBV7-8 and TRBJ1-1; 8 nucleotides align to TRBD1. The CDR3 is made up of 17 amino acids. CDR1 is SGHVS, CDR2 FQNEAQ, per germline. V shed 1 base, J shed 0 bases, and the junction held 7 bases outside the gene matches. Here the CDR3 DNA reads TGTGCCAGCAGCTTAGTGACAGGGGCGCTGGTGAACACTGAAGCTTTCTTT. This sequence encodes CASSLVTGALVNTEAFF.

The rearrangement links TRBV2 to TRBJ1-5; the match to TRBD1 covers 9 bases. Trimming cost V 4 bases and J 6 bases; bases outside gene matches: 7. This CDR3 contains 15 residues. Looked up from germline, CDR1 is SNHLY and CDR2 is FYNNEI. The CDR3 here is CASSVQGAHSQPQHF. The CDR3 DNA reads TGTGCCAGCAGTGTACAGGGGGCGCACAGTCAGCCCCAGCATTTT.

A few counts support this clone. The rearrangement links TRBV24-1 to TRBJ2-5; maybe TRBD1 (6 bases). V was trimmed by 5 bases and J by 1 base, leaving 10 bases between them. CDR3 length: 14 residues. Germline values: CDR1 KGHDR, CDR2 SFDVKD. The DNA for the CDR3 is TGTGCCACCAGTGGTGGGACACCCCAAGAGACCCAGTACTTC. Protein product: CATSGGTPQETQYF.

The DNA of the CDR3 is TGTGCCAGCAGCCAAGATATGGGGCGATTCGATGGCAATCAGCCCCAGCATTTT. It translates to CASSQDMGRFDGNQPQHF. The rearrangement links TRBV14 to TRBJ1-5; D might be TRBD1 (5 bases). V gave up 0 bases and J gave up 2 bases, with 17 bases separating them. This CDR3 region has 18 residues. Looked up from germline, CDR1 is SGHDN and CDR2 is FVKESK.

The rearrangement links TRBV7-2 to TRBJ2-4; D call uncertain. V lost 2 bases and J 1 base, leaving 12 bases between the germline ends. This CDR3 is built from 16 residues. CDR1 is SGHTA and CDR2 is FQGNSA in the germline V gene. Here the CDR3 reads CASSLYQTLAKNIQYF. CDR3 bases: TGTGCCAGCAGCTTATATCAGACGTTGGCCAAAAACATTCAGTACTTC.

The V gene is TRBV6-1, the J gene TRBJ1-2; no firm D call. Trimming stripped 0 bases from V and 8 bases from J, with 7 bases between. The germline V gene has CDR1 MNHNS and CDR2 SASEGT. The CDR3 is 12 amino acids. CDR3 coding DNA: TGTGCCAGCAGTGAAGCCGGGCAGGGCTACACCTTC. This gives the protein CASSEAGQGYTF.

This sequence joins TRBV7-9 and TRBJ1-2, with a tentative D call TRBD1 (5 bases). V was cut by 2 bases and J by 6 bases, with 16 bases left in between. Germline values: CDR1 SEHNR, CDR2 FQNEAQ (reference sequence). This CDR3 spans 15 amino acids. In nucleotides, the CDR3 is TGTGCCAGCAGCTTACCCGGGACCTCTTTAAATGGCTACACCTTC. It specifies CASSLPGTSLNGYTF.

The chain recombines TRBV28 with TRBJ1-2, with D perhaps matching TRBD1 (5 bases). Trimming took off 11 bases at V and 4 bases at J, with 14 bases between the two ends. The CDR3 is 12 amino acids. Germline V gene sequence: CDR1 MDHEN, CDR2 SYDVKM. CDR3 nucleotide sequence: TGTGCCGTAAAGCAGGGCCTCTATGGCTACACCTTC. Protein product: CAVKQGLYGYTF.

The chain has TRBV28 and TRBJ1-2; the match to TRBD1 covers 8 bases. V lost 6 bases, J lost 5 bases, and 11 bases stayed unmatched. The CDR3 is 15 residues long. Per the germline V gene, CDR1 is MDHEN and CDR2 is SYDVKM. The CDR3 coding sequence is TGTGCCAGCAGGGACCAGGACAGGGTTCTTTATGGCTACACCTTC. Protein sequence: CASRDQDRVLYGYTF.

This clone was seen a single time. The rearrangement uses TRBV28 and TRBJ1-5; D is perhaps TRBD1 (6 bases). This CDR3 comprises 18 residues. Trimming cost V 6 bases and J 1 base, with 22 bases left between them. Germline assignment: CDR1 MDHEN and CDR2 SYDVKM. The CDR3: CASSPETRQDPSNQPQHF. The DNA for the CDR3 is TGTGCCAGCAGCCCAGAGACCCGACAGGACCCGAGCAATCAGCCCCAGCATTTT.

The chain recombines TRBV6-2 or TRBV6-3 with TRBJ2-7, with 12 bases lining up with TRBD1. The CDR3 has 15 amino acids. V trimming: 4 bases; J trimming: 3 bases; junction bases outside the gene matches: 4. Germline CDR1 reads MNHEY; CDR2 reads SVGEGT. The CDR3 region is CASSWGTGGHYEQYF. The CDR3 bases are TGTGCCAGCAGTTGGGGGACAGGGGGCCACTACGAGCAGTACTTC.

This rearrangement joins TRBV5-4 to TRBJ2-7, with 9 bases matching TRBD1. V lost 3 bases, J lost 3 bases, and 7 bases stayed unmatched. From germline, CDR1 is SGHNT and CDR2 YYREEE (reference sequence). The CDR3 extends over 15 amino acids. The CDR3: CASSSAADRGYEQYF. DNA of the CDR3: TGTGCCAGCAGCTCGGCAGCGGACAGGGGCTACGAGCAGTACTTC.

The rearrangement uses TRBV9 and TRBJ2-1; 7 bases agree with TRBD1. Per germline, CDR1 SGDLS and CDR2 YYNGEE. CDR3 length equals 19 residues. Trimming removed 0 bases from V and 0 bases from J; junction bases left unmatched: 12. Here the CDR3 DNA reads TGTGCCAGCAGCGTAGCGGGGACAGCTCGGGCGAGCTCCTACAATGAGCAGTTCTTC. Protein sequence: CASSVAGTARASSYNEQFF.

The chain employs TRBV14 and TRBJ2-7, with D possibly being TRBD2 (6 bases). Trimming stripped 6 bases from V and 4 bases from J, with 16 bases between. The CDR3 runs to 14 residues. In germline, CDR1 is SGHDN, CDR2 FVKESK. The CDR3 loop reads CASSRFGTYYEQYF. For the CDR3, the DNA is TGTGCCAGCAGTCGGTTCGGGACTTATTACGAGCAGTACTTC.

V and J are TRBV6-5 and TRBJ2-7; D is perhaps TRBD1 (7 bases). Germline V lookup: CDR1 MNHEY, CDR2 SVGAGI. Trimming cost V 2 bases and J 4 bases, with 9 bases left between them. The CDR3 covers 13 residues. The CDR3 spells CASSYPGGYEQYF. The DNA for the CDR3 is TGTGCCAGCAGTTACCCAGGGGGGTACGAGCAGTACTTC.